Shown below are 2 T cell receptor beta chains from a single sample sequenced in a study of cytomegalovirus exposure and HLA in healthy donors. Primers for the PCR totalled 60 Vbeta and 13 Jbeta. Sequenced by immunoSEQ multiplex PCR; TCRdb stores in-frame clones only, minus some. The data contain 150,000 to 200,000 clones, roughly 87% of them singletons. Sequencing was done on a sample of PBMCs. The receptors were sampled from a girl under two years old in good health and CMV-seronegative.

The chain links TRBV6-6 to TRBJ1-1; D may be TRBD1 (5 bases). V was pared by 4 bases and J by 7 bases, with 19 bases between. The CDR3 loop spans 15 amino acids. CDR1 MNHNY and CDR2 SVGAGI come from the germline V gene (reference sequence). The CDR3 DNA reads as TGTGCCAGCAGTTCTCGTGGGGGGTGGAATAGTGAAGCTTTCTTT. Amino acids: CASSSRGGWNSEAFF.

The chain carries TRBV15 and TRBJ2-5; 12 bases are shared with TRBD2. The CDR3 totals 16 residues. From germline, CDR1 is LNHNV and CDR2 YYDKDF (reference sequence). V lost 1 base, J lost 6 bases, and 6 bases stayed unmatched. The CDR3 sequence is CATSRATSGSMKTQYF. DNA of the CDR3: TGTGCCACCAGCAGAGCGACTAGCGGGAGTATGAAGACCCAGTACTTC.